Below, one T cell receptor beta chain is given with its context. Its antigen remains unknown. The data derive from a study of blood T cell dynamics during melanoma immunotherapy. On the study more broadly: Patients with metastatic melanoma got pembrolizumab or nivolumab-ipilimumab as first-line care.

Profiling relied on immunoSEQ multiplex PCR, and the TCRdb table lists in-frame clones only, not all of them. The table shows several thousand clones, with 85% occurring only once. Overall study results and limits: Unlike progressors, later disease-control patients had W3 repertoires gaining clonality or diversity. Whether repertoire-driving clones were melanoma-specific could not be determined.

As to time point: week 3, after first cycle of checkpoint inhibitor. Patients had no prior systemic cancer treatment, immunosuppressants or other active cancers. Germline CDR1 and CDR2: SEHNR and FQNEAQ (reference sequence). This CDR3 has 12 amino acids. V lost 3 bases and J lost 7, with 9 bases in between. The sequence was collected from a human donor with melanoma. Some clones in this sample may be carry-over from other donors' samples. The gene calls are TRBV7-9 and TRBJ1-1, with D unresolved. Sample: blood, taken from a patient treated with checkpoint blockade. CDR3 sequence reads: CASSLWVDEAFF. The CDR3, as DNA: TGTGCCAGCAGCTTGTGGGTTGATGAAGCTTTCTTT. The whole variable domain, filled in from reference TRBV7-9 and TRBJ1-1, reads DTGVSQNPRHKITKRGQNVTFRCDPISEHNRLYWYRQTLGQGPEFLTYFQNEAQLEKSRLLSDRFSAERPKGSFSTLEIQRTEQGDSAMYLCASSLWVDEAFFGQGTRLTVV.